This T cell receptor beta chain stems from a study of tumor-infiltrating lymphocytes in primary liver carcinoma. Study overall: Sample counts of productive TCRbeta reads spanned roughly 3.65 to 7.13 million; these counts were similar across tissue types.

The authors took blood RNA from unsorted whole blood and also extracted germline DNA. Comment on this clonotype: Given a much more abundant clone one base away, this may be a read error.

The CDR3 consists of 14 residues. Germline loops: CDR1 MNHEY, CDR2 SVGEGT. With 6 bases removed from V and 3 bases from J, the gap between germline ends came to 14 bases. The input was roughly 0.5 ug total RNA; TCR beta cDNA was made from it with a constant-region primer. Each TCR beta library was derived from three nested multiplex PCR rounds that employed slightly modified ARM-PCR. The first two PCR rounds used TRBV1-TRBV30 forward primers with a C-beta reverse primer, around 10 cycles each. Using its own MiXCR run on the multiplex PCR reads, TCRdb lists one record per CDR3 protein. The table lists 300,000 to 400,000 distinct CDR3 sequences, roughly 61% of them singletons, with about 6.5% in the top ten.

This TCR came from a man aged 35-49 years with primary liver carcinoma and hepatitis B virus infection. The V and J genes are TRBV6-2 or TRBV6-3 and TRBJ1-1; D is uncertain. What was sequenced was peripheral blood. The CDR3 sequence: CASSVLRTHTEAFF. CDR3 nucleotide sequence: TGTGCCAGCAGCGTCCTTCGAACGCACACTGAAGCTTTCTTT.